These 22 T cell receptor beta chains were all obtained from the same sample, sequenced in a study of blood T cell repertoires in COVID-19. Profiled with immunoSEQ multiplex PCR; TCRdb holds only in-frame clones, not every one. The table lists around 350,000 clones, approximately 86% of them singletons. Sequencing used peripheral blood. These receptors all come from a human donor in a cohort sampled during active COVID-19.

V gene TRBV10-3 combines with J gene TRBJ2-3, with TRBD2 as a possible D gene (6 bases). CDR3 length equals 13 residues. Germline assignment: CDR1 ENHRY and CDR2 SYGVKD. Trimming took off 8 bases at V and 2 bases at J, with 11 bases between the two ends. CDR3 sequence: CAIGAGPTDTQYF. CDR3 sequence (DNA): TGTGCCATCGGGGCGGGGCCCACAGATACGCAGTATTTT.

The CDR3 sequence is CASSPTNAEETQYF. CDR3 nucleotides: TGTGCCAGCAGCCCTACCAACGCTGAGGAGACCCAGTACTTC. This rearrangement joins TRBV4-2 to TRBJ2-5; no definite D call. Looked up from germline, CDR1 is LGHNA and CDR2 is YNFKEQ. Trimming shortened V by 4 bases and J by 5 bases, and 14 bases separated the two germline ends. This CDR3 contains 14 residues.

This chain links TRBV2 with TRBJ2-7; 8 positions match TRBD1. The CDR3 consists of 15 residues. Germline V gives CDR1 SNHLY, CDR2 FYNNEI. The trim removed 7 bases at V and 3 bases at J, leaving 11 bases unmatched. CDR3 amino acids: CASTQPGQVHYEQYF. Here the CDR3 DNA reads TGTGCCAGCACCCAACCGGGACAGGTCCACTACGAGCAGTACTTC.

The V and J genes are TRBV2 and TRBJ2-3, with TRBD2 identical over 8 bases. Trimming removed 5 bases from V and 5 bases from J; junction bases left unmatched: 9. Germline CDR1 and CDR2: SNHLY and FYNNEI. The length of the CDR3 is 15 residues. CDR3 nucleotide sequence: TGTGCCAGCAGTTTCCAGGGACTAGTGGAAGATACGCAGTATTTT. Residues: CASSFQGLVEDTQYF.

This chain links TRBV6-1 with TRBJ2-5; no reliable D call. The V and J ends lost 0 bases and 1 base respectively, with 9 bases between them. The CDR3 has 15 residues. Germline loops: CDR1 MNHNS, CDR2 SASEGT. The CDR3 reads CASSEALVGQETQYF. In DNA form, the CDR3 reads TGTGCCAGCAGTGAAGCCCTAGTAGGCCAAGAGACCCAGTACTTC.

This clone was picked up many times. The rearrangement links TRBV15 to TRBJ1-2; D may be TRBD1 (6 bases). The CDR3 is 17 residues long. Germline values: CDR1 LNHNV, CDR2 YYDKDF (reference sequence). The V end was cut by 5 bases, the J end by 4 bases, with 23 bases between. CDR3 coding DNA: TGTGCCACCAGCCGACCCGCCGGGGGGCTGCTGGCCTATGGCTACACCTTC. Encoded protein: CATSRPAGGLLAYGYTF. Combining the CDR3 with reference TRBV15 and TRBJ1-2 gives the whole variable domain DAMVIQNPRYQVTQFGKPVTLSCSQTLNHNVMYWYQQKSSQAPKLLFHYYDKDFNNEADTPDNFQSRRPNTSFCFLDIRSPGLGDTAMYLCATSRPAGGLLAYGYTFGSGTRLTVV.

The chain joins TRBV4-1 to TRBJ2-7; weak D call: TRBD2 (6 bases). The CDR3 loop spans 18 amino acids. Trimming took off 0 bases at V and 7 bases at J, with 25 bases between the two ends. The germline CDR1 and CDR2 sequences are MGHRA and YSYEKL. The CDR3 spells CASSQEISGQNTLREQYF. The DNA of the CDR3 is TGCGCCAGCAGCCAAGAGATTAGCGGACAAAACACATTACGGGAGCAGTACTTC.

The J gene is TRBJ1-5, the V gene TRBV5-5; 7 bases are shared with TRBD1. Germline CDR1 SGHKS, CDR2 YYEKEE (reference sequence). J lost 4 bases, V lost 4 bases, and 8 bases had no gene match. The CDR3 runs to 15 residues. The CDR3 is CASSQGTVWNQPQHF. The DNA of the CDR3 is TGTGCCAGCAGCCAAGGGACAGTATGGAATCAGCCCCAGCATTTT.

The V gene is TRBV5-1, the J gene TRBJ1-1, with D maybe TRBD1 (5 bases). Germline CDR1 and CDR2: SGHRS and YFSETQ. Trimming shortened V by 0 bases and J by 3 bases, and 12 bases separated the two germline ends. The CDR3 is made up of 15 amino acids. The CDR3: CASSLGNWGDTEAFF. The CDR3 nucleotides are TGCGCCAGCAGCTTGGGCAATTGGGGGGACACTGAAGCTTTCTTT.

The chain recombines TRBV12-3 or TRBV12-4 with TRBJ1-1; D not certain. The CDR3 has 13 amino acids. Deletions cut 1 base from V and 4 bases from J, with 7 bases between. CDR3 nucleotide sequence: TGTGCCAGCAGTTTAGGAGGGCTCACTGAAGCTTTCTTT. It codes for CASSLGGLTEAFF.

V usage is TRBV28 and J usage is TRBJ2-7, with 8 bases aligning to TRBD2. Trimming removed 5 bases from V and 9 bases from J; junction bases left unmatched: 6. CDR3 length equals 12 residues. Germline CDR1 is MDHEN and CDR2 is SYDVKM. The DNA of the CDR3 is TGTGCCAGCAGTACCCAAGGACTAGCGCAGTACTTC. It yields the protein CASSTQGLAQYF.

Turning to this clone: Mismatch with germline at one junction end may stem from a read error. The chain joins TRBV11-3 to TRBJ2-1; weak D call: TRBD1 (6 bases). Germline CDR1 reads SGHNT; CDR2 reads YENEEA. The CDR3 spans 14 residues. CDR3 coding DNA: TGTGCCAACAGCTTAGATGGGGCAGGGGATGAGCAGTTCTTC. This sequence encodes CANSLDGAGDEQFF. Variable domain in full (rest from reference TRBV11-3 and TRBJ2-1): EAGVVQSPRYKIIEKKQPVAFWCNPISGHNTLYWYLQNLGQGPELLIRYENEEAVDDSQLPKDRFSAERLKGVDSTLKIQPAELGDSAVYLCANSLDGAGDEQFFGPGTRLTVL.

V is TRBV11-2 and J is TRBJ2-5; a possible D gene is TRBD2 (5 bases). V was cut by 5 bases and J by 2 bases, with 9 bases left in between. The length of the CDR3 is 13 residues. In germline, CDR1 is SGHAT, CDR2 FQNNGV. For the CDR3, the DNA is TGTGCCAGCAGCCGGGGAAGGCAAGAGACCCAGTACTTC. Translated, it gives CASSRGRQETQYF. Drawing the rest from reference TRBV11-2 and TRBJ2-5, the complete variable domain is EAGVAQSPRYKIIEKRQSVAFWCNPISGHATLYWYQQILGQGPKLLIQFQNNGVVDDSQLPKDRFSAERLKGVDSTLKIQPAKLEDSAVYLCASSRGRQETQYFGPGTRLLVL.

This clone turned up a few times. The V and J genes are TRBV28 and TRBJ2-2; the D gene is possibly TRBD1 (6 bases). There are 14 residues in the CDR3. Germline loops: CDR1 MDHEN, CDR2 SYDVKM. Trimming took 3 bases from V and 6 from J, leaving 11 bases between them. The CDR3 DNA reads TGTGCCAGCAGTTTTGTACAGGGAGCCGGGGAGCTGTTTTTT. Translated: CASSFVQGAGELFF. Full variable domain (rest looked up from reference TRBV28 and TRBJ2-2): DVKVTQSSRYLVKRTGEKVFLECVQDMDHENMFWYRQDPGLGLRLIYFSYDVKMKEKGDIPEGYSVSREKKERFSLILESASTNQTSMYLCASSFVQGAGELFFGEGSRLTVL.

The J gene is TRBJ1-2, the V gene TRBV30; TRBD1 might be the D (5 bases). This CDR3 contains 14 residues. The V end lost 2 bases, the J end lost 4 bases, and 14 bases lay between the germline ends. The germline CDR1 and CDR2 sequences are GTSNPN and SVGIG (reference sequence). DNA of the CDR3: TGTGCCTGGAGTCCGGGTGCAGGGTCCTATGGCTACACCTTC. Translated, it gives CAWSPGAGSYGYTF.

The chain employs TRBV5-1 and TRBJ1-1, with D possibly matching TRBD1 (6 bases). V lost 4 bases to trimming and J lost 4 bases, with 17 bases between them. The CDR3 spans 15 residues. CDR1 and CDR2 from the germline V gene are SGHRS and YFSETQ. The CDR3 loop is CASSPPGEIGTEAFF. In nucleotides, the CDR3 is TGCGCCAGCAGCCCCCCAGGGGAAATTGGCACTGAAGCTTTCTTT.

This chain connects TRBV7-9 to TRBJ2-7, with TRBD1 matching over 9 bases. Germline V gene sequence: CDR1 SEHNR, CDR2 FQNEAQ (reference sequence). The V gene end was trimmed by 5 bases and the J gene end by 0 bases; junction bases not matched to a gene: 5. The CDR3 has 15 residues. The CDR3 protein is CASSPDRGFSYEQYF. For the CDR3, the DNA is TGTGCCAGCAGCCCTGACAGGGGGTTCTCCTACGAGCAGTACTTC.

This rearrangement joins TRBV24-1 to TRBJ1-5; 7 bases are a match to TRBD1. Trimming removed 3 bases from V and 0 bases from J; junction bases left unmatched: 4. Germline V CDR1 and CDR2: KGHDR, SFDVKD. The CDR3 has 16 residues. This chain's CDR3 is CATSDPDRDSNQPQHF. The CDR3 DNA sequence: TGTGCCACCAGTGATCCTGACAGGGATAGCAATCAGCCCCAGCATTTT.

The count of this clone is one. The chain recombines TRBV5-5 with TRBJ1-5, with a weak D call TRBD1 (5 bases). Trimming pared 1 base from V and 6 bases from J, leaving 14 bases between. The V gene's germline CDR1 is SGHKS and CDR2 YYEKEE (reference sequence). The CDR3 is 15 amino acids. In DNA, the CDR3 is TGTGCCAGCAGCTTGTCCAGGGAAGTCGGTCAGCCCCAGCATTTT. Protein sequence: CASSLSREVGQPQHF.

This rearrangement joins TRBV29-1 to TRBJ1-4; D possibly corresponds to TRBD1 (5 bases). Trimming stripped 7 bases from V and 7 bases from J, with 16 bases between. Germline V gene lookup returns CDR1 SQVTM and CDR2 ANQGSEA. The CDR3 totals 13 residues. CDR3 in DNA: TGCAGCGCCTCCAGGGAGGGTCGTGAAAAACTGTTTTTT. Amino acids: CSASREGREKLFF.

The J gene is TRBJ1-5, the V gene TRBV5-6; TRBD1 matches 8 bases. Germline V CDR1 and CDR2: SGHDT, YYEEEE. Trimming took 0 bases from V and 3 from J; bases not matched to a gene: 8. CDR3 length: 17 amino acids. DNA for the CDR3: TGTGCCAGCAGCTTGGGGGGGACAGGTTACGACAATCAGCCCCAGCATTTT. Its translation is CASSLGGTGYDNQPQHF.

The V gene is TRBV30, the J gene TRBJ1-3; no clear D gene. This CDR3 is built from 17 residues. The V gene lost 0 bases and the J gene lost 0 bases, with 15 bases spanning the gap. Per germline, CDR1 GTSNPN and CDR2 SVGIG (reference sequence). The CDR3 is CAWSVRSSHRSGNTIYF. The DNA for the CDR3 is TGTGCCTGGAGTGTACGGTCGAGTCACCGCTCTGGAAACACCATATATTTT.